The 5 T cell receptor beta chains listed next were all sequenced from one sample in a study of Graves' ophthalmopathy and Graves' hyperthyroidism. As the template, RNA transcripts were used to amplify TCR beta CDR3 regions. RT-PCR was first run with HTBI primers, then multiplex PCR in a second round. TCRdb processed the multiplex PCR reads anew with MiXCR; each CDR3 protein has one entry. Of about 400,000 distinct CDR3 sequences in the sample, roughly 21% were seen once. Sample: peripheral blood. These receptors all come from a woman under 30 with stable Graves' hyperthyroidism.

This clonotype was detected ten times or more. J is TRBJ1-1 and V is TRBV2; D not resolved. This CDR3 is 16 amino acids long. CDR1 is SNHLY, CDR2 FYNNEI, per germline. V lost 7 bases to trimming and J lost 0 bases, with 18 bases between them. CDR3 region: CASTLGAAGMNTEAFF. The CDR3 coding sequence is TGTGCCAGCACCCTAGGAGCAGCAGGCATGAACACTGAAGCTTTCTTT.

This chain connects TRBV12-3 or TRBV12-4 to TRBJ1-2; a weak D match, TRBD1 (5 bases). The ends were cut back, 7 bases at V and 4 bases at J, with 10 bases in the middle. There are 12 residues in the CDR3. The CDR3 DNA follows: TGTGCCAGCACCACCAGGGCCTATGGCTACACCTTC. Its protein is CASTTRAYGYTF.

Ten or more counts support this clonotype. A much bigger clone sits one base away, suggesting this may be a read error. The chain has TRBV20-1 and TRBJ1-1, with D possibly being TRBD1 (5 bases). Between the trimmed V and J ends, which lost 2 bases and 0 bases, there was a span of 10 bases. Germline CDR1 and CDR2: DFQATT and SNEGSKA (reference sequence). CDR3 length equals 14 residues. CDR3 in amino acids: CSARRAGMNTEAFF. DNA of the CDR3: TGCAGTGCTAGAAGGGCAGGGATGAACACTGAAGCTTTCTTT.

This clonotype was detected many times. The rearrangement joins TRBV12-3 or TRBV12-4 to TRBJ1-2; D gene unclear. This CDR3 comprises 15 residues. V gave up 4 bases and J gave up 2 bases, with 14 bases separating them. The CDR3 protein is CASSSPREANYGYTF. CDR3 DNA: TGTGCCAGCAGTTCCCCTAGGGAGGCCAACTATGGCTACACCTTC.

The CDR3 bases are TGTGCCTCCAGGGCCCTACCCTCTGGGGCCAACGTCCTGACTTTC. This encodes CASRALPSGANVLTF. J is TRBJ2-6 and V is TRBV30; maybe TRBD1 (5 bases). V shed 7 bases and J shed 0 bases, with 13 bases lying between them. This CDR3 is 15 amino acids long. The V gene's germline CDR1 is GTSNPN and CDR2 SVGIG (reference sequence).